The T cell receptor beta chain described here comes from a study of CD8 T cells in Susac syndrome. Germline V gene data show CDR1 as SNHLY and CDR2 as FYNNEI. Germline trimming cut 8 bases from V and 1 base from J; bases unmatched to any gene: 4. This CDR3 comprises 14 residues. 0.5 to 1 ug RNA was reverse transcribed with random hexamers. TCRdb redid the calling of the immunoSEQ multiplex PCR reads with MiXCR, one entry per CDR3 protein. The repertoire holds 100,000 or so distinct CDR3 sequences, with 80% to 95% as singletons. Sequencing of TCR beta covered CD8+ and CD4+ T cells obtained from blood. Specimen: CD8+ T cells from PBMCs. The receptor's source is a human donor in good health. This chain uses TRBV2 with TRBJ1-5; TRBD1 agrees at 8 bases. This chain's CDR3 is CASGGQGSNQPQHF. CDR3 in DNA: TGTGCCAGCGGCGGACAGGGCAGCAATCAGCCCCAGCATTTT.